This T cell receptor (beta chain) was profiled in a study of blood T cell repertoires in COVID-19. Looking at the study overall: PBMCs, B-cell-depleted T cells, or T cells were the source of the cDNA or gDNA that made up the material.

Data came from immunoSEQ multiplex PCR; TCRdb stores just in-frame clones and leaves some out. The sample consists of about 670,000 clones, approximately 90% of them appearing once. The CDR3 length is 16 residues. V lost 6 bases and J 1 base, leaving 18 bases between the germline ends. Germline loops: CDR1 MGHDK, CDR2 SYGVNS. The source of this sequence is a woman between 18 and 30 years old with acute or convalescent COVID-19. V gene TRBV25-1 combines with J gene TRBJ1-1; D perhaps matches TRBD1 (6 bases). The sequencing input was peripheral blood. The CDR3, as DNA: TGTGCCAGCAGCCCCACCCTGGGACATCAGAACACTGAAGCTTTCTTT. Its protein is CASSPTLGHQNTEAFF.